This TCR beta chain was recorded in a study of blood T cell repertoires in COVID-19. Study-level background: Acute and convalescent COVID-19 specimens originated in the United States, Italy and Spain. T cells, B-cell-depleted T cells, or PBMCs provided the cDNA or gDNA that served as material.

It was during active infection that Seattle patients were enrolled and then longitudinally followed. Trimming shortened V by 2 bases and J by 6 bases, and 10 bases separated the two germline ends. Germline-derived CDR1 and CDR2 are MNHNY and SVGAGI (reference sequence). The CDR3 is 13 residues long. Data came from immunoSEQ multiplex PCR; TCRdb stores just in-frame clones and leaves some out. This table has about 170,000 clones, 86% appearing once. This chain connects TRBV6-6 to TRBJ1-1; possible D gene TRBD1, 6 bases. The sample consisted of peripheral blood. This TCR came from a woman aged 55-75 years with COVID-19, enrolled during active disease. CDR3 DNA sequence: TGTGCCAGCAGTTACCTCAGGGGATCTGAAGCTTTCTTT. This codes for CASSYLRGSEAFF.